This T cell receptor beta chain was profiled in a study of cytomegalovirus exposure and HLA in healthy donors. At the level of the study: Across some 400 genotyped donors, more than 75% landed in the Caucasian-associated ancestry cluster. Regarding the study as a whole: Overall, about 160 TCR beta chains were annotated as cytomegalovirus-associated. A later analysis reportedly identified an Asian-associated ancestry cluster as carrying fewer N-insertions than the roughly 670-donor mean.

Germline values: CDR1 LNHDA, CDR2 SQIVND (reference sequence). V gave up 5 bases and J gave up 7 bases; unmatched junction bases: 6. The CDR3 covers 14 residues. At collection, donors were nominally healthy, but unrecorded immune exposures were probable. The PCR had 60 Vbeta and 13 Jbeta primers. Assay used: immunoSEQ multiplex PCR; TCRdb lists only in-frame clones, some missing. This table has 100,000 or so clones, less than 80% appearing once. This clone appeared a few times. Its target is not known. The chain combines TRBV19 with TRBJ1-5, with 9 nucleotides matching TRBD1. This receptor was taken from a man aged 35-49 years in good health and CMV-seronegative. Sequencing was done on a sample of PBMCs. This CDR3 is CASSGSGQGQPQHF. The CDR3 DNA reads TGTGCCAGTAGTGGATCTGGACAGGGGCAGCCCCAGCATTTT.